A single sample is the source of the 25 T cell receptor beta chains below, sequenced in a study of post-analysis software for immune sequencing data. These receptors have no known antigen. The study's findings and limits: TRBV segments more frequent in patients than in controls numbered several and included TRBV5-6, TRBV5-1 and TRBV20-1.

The TCR beta cDNA libraries carried unique molecular identifiers. Using its own MiXCR run on the PCR reads, TCRdb lists one record per CDR3 protein. This table has hundreds of thousands of distinct CDR3 sequences, roughly 27% appearing once. Sequencing was done on a sample of blood. These receptors all stem from a girl aged 5-17 years with multiple sclerosis.

The genes are TRBV6-1 and TRBJ1-5, with TRBD1 as a possible D gene (6 bases). The V and J ends lost 8 bases and 4 bases respectively, with 12 bases between them. CDR1 is MNHNS and CDR2 is SASEGT in the germline V gene. This CDR3 has 13 residues. CDR3 in amino acids: CASVRDNNQPQHF. CDR3 sequence (DNA): TGTGCCAGCGTCCGGGACAATAATCAGCCCCAGCATTTT.

With regard to this clonotype: This may come from a read error, since a much larger clone is one base off. The chain has TRBV6-1 and TRBJ2-3; 10 nucleotides agree with TRBD2. The CDR3 sequence is 16 residues long. Germline V gene data show CDR1 as MNHNS and CDR2 as SASEGT. The CDR3 coding sequence is TGTGCCAGCAGTGACCCAGCGGGAGGGTCGGCAGATGCGCAGTATTTT. This translates into CASSDPAGGSADAQYF.

The table lists this clonotype with a few counts. The chain recombines TRBV20-1 with TRBJ2-4, with 8 positions matching TRBD1. CDR3 length equals 16 residues. CDR1 is DFQATT and CDR2 is SNEGSKA in the germline V gene (reference sequence). V gave up 5 bases and J gave up 6 bases; unmatched junction bases: 15. CDR3 residues: CSALQDRVGVGNIQYF. The CDR3 nucleotides are TGCAGTGCTTTACAGGACAGGGTGGGGGTCGGAAACATTCAGTACTTC.

V is TRBV29-1 and J is TRBJ1-3, with 11 bases fitting TRBD1. The CDR3 covers 16 residues. Germline CDR1 and CDR2: SQVTM and ANQGSEA. V was pared by 2 bases and J by 3 bases, with 6 bases of the junction left unmatched. The CDR3 coding sequence is TGCAGCGTTGAACTTCTGGACAGGGGGCATGGAAACACCATATATTTT. This translates into CSVELLDRGHGNTIYF.

This clonotype was seen more than once but under ten times. This chain joins TRBV27 and TRBJ2-1; TRBD2 agrees at 12 bases. Germline loops: CDR1 MNHEY, CDR2 SMNVEV (reference sequence). Trimming removed 3 bases from V and 3 bases from J; junction bases left unmatched: 15. The CDR3 runs 20 residues. The CDR3 region has the DNA TGTGCCAGCAGTTTCTTGACTAGCGGGGGCGTTAGTTGGGGCTACAATGAGCAGTTCTTC. The encoded protein is CASSFLTSGGVSWGYNEQFF.

As to this clonotype: Sequence at one end of the junction differs from germline and may be a read error. V and J are TRBV6-4 and TRBJ2-6; weak D call: TRBD1 (5 bases). Per the germline V gene, CDR1 is MRHNA and CDR2 is SNTAGT. This CDR3 has 14 residues. The CDR3 region is CASSGYSGANVPTF. In nucleotides, the CDR3 is TGTGCCAGCAGTGGCTACTCTGGGGCCAACGTCCCGACTTTC.

This clonotype was detected many times. The chain recombines TRBV6-5 with TRBJ2-1; TRBD2 matches 11 bases. The CDR3 spans 14 residues. J was trimmed by 4 bases and V by 7 bases; bases with no gene match: 3. Germline loops: CDR1 MNHEY, CDR2 SVGAGI. This CDR3 reads CASTGTSGYNEQFF. The DNA of the CDR3 is TGTGCCAGCACTGGGACTAGCGGTTACAATGAGCAGTTCTTC.

Remarks on this clonotype: A much larger clonotype is one base distant, so this may be a read error. The chain is built from TRBV7-2 and TRBJ2-5; weak D call: TRBD1 (5 bases). The V end was cut by 5 bases, the J end by 4 bases, with 14 bases between. Germline V gives CDR1 SGHTA, CDR2 FQGNSA. CDR3 size: 14 residues. This CDR3 reads CASSRLVQGETQYF. CDR3 nucleotide sequence: TGTGCCAGCAGCCGTCTGGTGCAGGGAGAGACCCAGTACTTC. Complete variable domain (other parts from reference TRBV7-2 and TRBJ2-5): GAGVSQSPSNKVTEKGKDVELRCDPISGHTALYWYRQSLGQGLEFLIYFQGNSAPDKSGLPSDRFSAERTGGSVSTLTIQRTQQEDSAVYLCASSRLVQGETQYFGPGTRLLVL.

This clonotype showed up just once. This chain links TRBV6-1 with TRBJ2-1; no firm D call. The CDR3 totals 13 residues. Trimming cost V 6 bases and J 0 bases, with 6 bases left between them. Germline V lookup: CDR1 MNHNS, CDR2 SASEGT. DNA of the CDR3: TGTGCCAGCAGGGACGCCTCCTACAATGAGCAGTTCTTC. Translated, it gives CASRDASYNEQFF.

V and J are TRBV6-5 and TRBJ2-7; possibly TRBD2 for D (5 bases). Germline CDR1 MNHEY, CDR2 SVGAGI. Trimming cost V 10 bases and J 5 bases, with 18 bases left between them. This CDR3 contains 13 residues. DNA of the CDR3: TGTGCCACTAAGAGGTTTTCCGGGGACGAGCAGTACTTC. Amino acid sequence: CATKRFSGDEQYF.

This clonotype occurred a few times. V and J are TRBV20-1 and TRBJ1-1; D ambiguous. V shed 3 bases and J shed 4 bases, with 9 bases lying between them. The CDR3 covers 12 residues. CDR1 is DFQATT and CDR2 is SNEGSKA in the germline V gene (reference sequence). The CDR3 coding sequence is TGCAGTGCTAGCCCCCAATCCACTGAAGCTTTCTTT. Its protein is CSASPQSTEAFF.

The rearrangement joins TRBV24-1 to TRBJ1-2; no definite D call. This CDR3 is built from 13 residues. Trimming removed 3 bases at V and 2 bases at J, with 6 bases between. CDR1 and CDR2 from the germline V gene are KGHDR and SFDVKD. The CDR3 region is CATSDRRNYGYTF. In DNA form, the CDR3 reads TGTGCCACCAGTGATCGTCGGAACTATGGCTACACCTTC.

This clonotype was found a few times. The chain recombines TRBV18 with TRBJ2-5; D is unclear. This CDR3 has 16 amino acids. Trimming stripped 4 bases from V and 5 bases from J, with 20 bases between. Per germline, CDR1 KGHSH and CDR2 LQKENI. CDR3: CASSRGARPPEETQYF. The CDR3 nucleotides read TGTGCCAGCTCACGCGGCGCAAGGCCGCCGGAGGAGACCCAGTACTTC. The full variable domain, its missing parts supplied by reference TRBV18 and TRBJ2-5, is NAGVMQNPRHLVRRRGQEARLRCSPMKGHSHVYWYRQLPEEGLKFMVYLQKENIIDESGMPKERFSAEFPKEGPSILRIQQVVRGDSAAYFCASSRGARPPEETQYFGPGTRLLVL.

This clonotype has a handful of counts. J is TRBJ2-3 and V is TRBV28; D call uncertain. Germline loops: CDR1 MDHEN, CDR2 SYDVKM. The CDR3 extends over 14 amino acids. V was shortened by 3 bases and J by 8 bases, with 15 bases between the two germline ends. For the CDR3, the DNA is TGTGCCAGCAGTTTCTCCCTAGACTCCGGTACGCAGTATTTT. It is translated as CASSFSLDSGTQYF.

This clonotype has more than one count but fewer than ten. This sequence joins TRBV20-1 and TRBJ2-1; 7 positions agree with TRBD2. Germline V gene sequence: CDR1 DFQATT, CDR2 SNEGSKA (reference sequence). This CDR3 spans 14 amino acids. The V and J ends lost 7 bases and 0 bases, in that order; junction bases with no gene match: 6. The CDR3 sequence is CSVTAGSSYNEQFF. The CDR3 DNA reads as TGCAGTGTCACAGCGGGGAGCTCCTACAATGAGCAGTTCTTC.

The chain couples TRBV15 to TRBJ1-5, with unresolved D. This CDR3 has 13 amino acids. Germline CDR1 is LNHNV and CDR2 is YYDKDF (reference sequence). Trimming took 0 bases from V and 7 from J, leaving 7 bases between them. The CDR3 nucleotides are TGTGCCACCAGCAGAGATCGTTGGCAGCCCCAGCATTTT. Encoded protein: CATSRDRWQPQHF.

In regard to this clonotype: The junction shows a germline mismatch at one end, possibly a read error. The chain has TRBV12-3 or TRBV12-4 and TRBJ2-3, with 7 bases fitting TRBD2. The CDR3 runs to 15 residues. The CDR3 here is CASSRLGLGPDAQYF. The CDR3 region has the DNA TGTGCCAGCAGTCGACTAGGACTAGGCCCAGATGCGCAGTATTTT.

With regard to this clonotype: Being one base from a much bigger clone, this may be a read error. The CDR3 is CSVGPSGSDEQYF. The DNA for the CDR3 is TGCAGCGTTGGTCCGAGCGGGAGTGATGAGCAGTACTTC. The chain carries TRBV29-1 and TRBJ2-5; TRBD2 matches 8 bases. This CDR3 is 13 amino acids long. The germline V gene encodes CDR1 SQVTM and CDR2 ANQGSEA. Trimming removed 4 bases from V and 11 bases from J; junction bases left unmatched: 12.

The rearrangement uses TRBV7-9 and TRBJ1-5, with D possibly TRBD1 on 6 matching bases. V gave up 3 bases and J gave up 4 bases, with 16 bases separating them. This CDR3 region has 16 residues. Germline assignment: CDR1 SEHNR and CDR2 FQNEAQ (reference sequence). Here the CDR3 DNA reads TGTGCCAGCAGCTTCTCAGGGGTTAGTGGTAATCAGCCCCAGCATTTT. Its translation is CASSFSGVSGNQPQHF.

The rearrangement uses TRBV3-1 and TRBJ2-7; TRBD1 matches 9 bases. Germline V gene sequence: CDR1 LGHDT, CDR2 YNNKEL (reference sequence). This CDR3 spans 16 amino acids. The ends lost 1 base at V and 3 bases at J; junction bases unmatched: 7. The CDR3 DNA sequence: TGTGCCAGCAGCCAAGGACCCGGGACAGGGCTCTACGAGCAGTACTTC. Its protein is CASSQGPGTGLYEQYF.

This clonotype was counted a few times. The chain carries TRBV7-2 and TRBJ2-1; no reliable D call. With 0 bases removed from V and 8 bases from J, the gap between germline ends came to 11 bases. The length of the CDR3 is 14 residues. CDR1 and CDR2 (germline): SGHTA, FQGNSA. Written as DNA, the CDR3 is TGTGCCAGCAGCTTAGCGGGAACCTGGGATGAGCAGTTCTTC. It specifies CASSLAGTWDEQFF.

The rearrangement links TRBV14 to TRBJ2-4; TRBD2 is a possible D gene (6 bases). Trimming removed 3 bases at V and 7 bases at J, with 13 bases between. This CDR3 comprises 14 residues. CDR1 is SGHDN and CDR2 is FVKESK in the germline V gene. In DNA, the CDR3 is TGTGCCAGCAGCCACAGTGGGGCGGGGAACATTCAGTACTTC. It specifies CASSHSGAGNIQYF.

The count of this clonotype is one. One base away lies a much larger clone, so this may be a sequencing read error. The gene calls are TRBV2 and TRBJ2-1; no firm D call. This CDR3 comprises 10 residues. V gave up 4 bases and J gave up 15 bases, with 10 bases separating them. CDR1 SNHLY and CDR2 FYNNEI come from the germline V gene. CDR3 loop: CASSADWGFF. The DNA of the CDR3 is TGTGCCAGCAGTGCAGATTGGGGGTTCTTC. The variable domain in full, completed from reference TRBV2 and TRBJ2-1, reads EPEVTQTPSHQVTQMGQEVILRCVPISNHLYFYWYRQILGQKVEFLVSFYNNEISEKSEIFDDQFSVERPDGSNFTLKIRSTKLEDSAMYFCASSADWGFFGPGTRLTVL.

The rearrangement uses TRBV7-2 and TRBJ2-1; D is possibly TRBD2 (5 bases). Trimming removed 5 bases at V and 7 bases at J, with 15 bases between. The CDR3 spans 14 residues. Germline CDR1 SGHTA, CDR2 FQGNSA. The CDR3 coding sequence is TGTGCCAGCAGCGTAGTCTCTAGCAGGAATGAGCAGTTCTTC. Its translation: CASSVVSSRNEQFF.

The V call is TRBV10-3, the J call TRBJ2-5; 13 positions agree with TRBD2. The CDR3 loop spans 14 amino acids. Germline CDR1 ENHRY, CDR2 SYGVKD. V dropped 6 bases and J dropped 3; count of bases not matched to a gene: 1. As DNA, the CDR3 is TGTGCCATCAGGACTAGCGGGGGGAAAGAGACCCAGTACTTC. The encoded protein is CAIRTSGGKETQYF.